One sample yielded the 7 T cell receptor beta chains listed below, sequenced in a study of blood T cell repertoires in COVID-19. Using immunoSEQ multiplex PCR, the repertoire was profiled, and TCRdb retains in-frame clones only, with some absent. The table lists a few hundred thousand clones, around 85% of them singletons. Sequences were obtained from PBMCs or T cells enriched from blood (not recorded which). These receptors originate from a young woman who had recovered from COVID-19.

The rearrangement uses TRBV19 and TRBJ2-2, with a weak D call TRBD1 (5 bases). The V end was cut by 0 bases, the J end by 6 bases, with 8 bases between. Per the germline V gene, CDR1 is LNHDA and CDR2 is SQIVND (reference sequence). This CDR3 has 14 residues. CDR3 nucleotide sequence: TGTGCCAGTAGTATAGATCTAGGGGCCGGGGAGCTGTTTTTT. Translated: CASSIDLGAGELFF.

This chain joins TRBV27 and TRBJ2-1, with 7 positions matching TRBD2. Trimming cost V 5 bases and J 7 bases; bases outside gene matches: 8. Germline V gives CDR1 MNHEY, CDR2 SMNVEV (reference sequence). There are 14 residues in the CDR3. The CDR3 DNA sequence: TGTGCCAGCAGTCCGTCGGGGGGTTTGAATGAGCAGTTCTTC. Its translation is CASSPSGGLNEQFF.

The chain combines TRBV5-4 with TRBJ2-5, with TRBD2 identical over 7 bases. Germline V gene lookup returns CDR1 SGHNT and CDR2 YYREEE (reference sequence). V dropped 4 bases and J dropped 2; count of bases not matched to a gene: 11. There are 16 residues in the CDR3. The CDR3 region is CASSPGTMFPQETQYF. The CDR3 region has the DNA TGTGCCAGCAGCCCCGGGACTATGTTCCCGCAAGAGACCCAGTACTTC.

This clone is a singleton in its sample. This chain connects TRBV30 to TRBJ1-5; no clear D gene. The V end was cut by 1 base, the J end by 3 bases, with 13 bases between. Per the germline V gene, CDR1 is GTSNPN and CDR2 is SVGIG (reference sequence). The CDR3 is 15 residues long. CDR3: CAWSGSYGVNQPQHF. CDR3 in DNA: TGTGCCTGGAGTGGGTCCTACGGGGTCAATCAGCCCCAGCATTTT.

The chain has TRBV5-1 and TRBJ2-7, with 9 bases identical to TRBD1. The CDR3 extends over 14 amino acids. Trimming cost V 3 bases and J 7 bases; bases outside gene matches: 8. CDR1 and CDR2 from the germline V gene are SGHRS and YFSETQ. CDR3 loop: CASSSGTGRREQYF. In nucleotides, the CDR3 is TGCGCCAGCAGCTCCGGGACAGGGAGGAGGGAGCAGTACTTC.

The chain uses TRBV28 and TRBJ1-2; TRBD1 is a possible D gene (5 bases). Germline V gene data show CDR1 as MDHEN and CDR2 as SYDVKM. V shed 5 bases and J shed 1 base, with 8 bases lying between them. The CDR3 runs to 13 residues. The CDR3 DNA reads as TGTGCCAGCAGTAAGGGGATTAACTATGGCTACACCTTC. Amino acids: CASSKGINYGYTF.

V gene TRBV7-6 combines with J gene TRBJ2-7, with 9 bases lining up with TRBD1. V lost 3 bases to trimming and J lost 2 bases; unmatched junction nucleotides: 8. Per the germline V gene, CDR1 is SGHVS and CDR2 is FNYEAQ. The CDR3 has 16 residues. CDR3 region: CASSFVDRGRTYEQYF. CDR3 coding DNA: TGTGCCAGCAGCTTTGTGGACAGGGGCCGAACCTACGAGCAGTACTTC.